These 30 T cell receptor beta chains came from one sample sequenced in a study of T cell responses to AZD1222 COVID-19 vaccine. Method: immunoSEQ multiplex PCR; TCRdb's copy keeps in-frame clones and lacks some. The sample lists 150,000 to 200,000 clones; roughly 92% were seen once. Sequenced here: peripheral blood, sampled on day 0 of AZD1222 vaccination. The receptors originated from an adult in good health.

This sequence joins TRBV2 and TRBJ2-7, with 8 bases aligning to TRBD2. The junction had 5 bases not matched to a gene; V was cut back by 7 bases and J by 6 bases. This CDR3 contains 12 residues. Germline V gives CDR1 SNHLY, CDR2 FYNNEI. As DNA, the CDR3 is TGTGCCAGCACCGTAGCGGGGAGCGAGCAGTACTTC. It codes for CASTVAGSEQYF.

This clone was counted once. The chain joins TRBV4-2 to TRBJ1-1; D is ambiguous. Trimming took off 4 bases at V and 1 base at J, with 16 bases between the two ends. CDR3 size: 16 residues. Germline CDR1 and CDR2: LGHNA and YNFKEQ. The CDR3 bases are TGTGCCAGCAGCCCACCTGTGCGGCGGGCGAACACTGAAGCTTTCTTT. It is translated as CASSPPVRRANTEAFF.

The chain combines TRBV7-9 with TRBJ2-4; the match to TRBD1 covers 9 bases. Germline lookup yields CDR1 SEHNR and CDR2 FQNEAQ (reference sequence). This CDR3 has 17 amino acids. The ends lost 4 bases at V and 1 base at J; junction bases unmatched: 8. This CDR3 is CASSWTQGAAAKNIQYF. The CDR3 nucleotides are TGTGCCAGCAGCTGGACACAGGGGGCCGCGGCCAAAAACATTCAGTACTTC.

This rearrangement joins TRBV11-2 to TRBJ1-6, with 10 positions matching TRBD1. The CDR3 runs to 15 residues. After removal of 6 bases from V and 7 bases from J, the junction contained 6 bases not matched to a gene. The germline V gene encodes CDR1 SGHAT and CDR2 FQNNGV. The CDR3 loop is CASRGPGQGNSPLHF. The CDR3 coding sequence is TGTGCCAGCAGGGGGCCGGGACAGGGGAATTCACCCCTCCACTTT.

V gene TRBV2 combines with J gene TRBJ2-2, with 9 bases fitting TRBD2. Germline CDR1 reads SNHLY; CDR2 reads FYNNEI. The CDR3 spans 17 residues. V was clipped by 2 bases and J by 4 bases; unmatched bases: 8. CDR3 sequence reads: CASSEIGGRAGTGELFF. DNA for the CDR3: TGTGCCAGCAGTGAAATTGGCGGGAGGGCCGGCACCGGGGAGCTGTTTTTT.

This chain uses TRBV9 with TRBJ2-3, with 8 positions matching TRBD1. The CDR3 sequence is 15 residues long. Germline-derived CDR1 and CDR2 are SGDLS and YYNGEE. Germline trimming cut 2 bases from V and 0 bases from J; bases unmatched to any gene: 2. The CDR3 DNA is TGTGCCAGCAGCGTCAGACAGGGGAGCACAGATACGCAGTATTTT. This codes for CASSVRQGSTDTQYF. Full variable domain (rest looked up from reference TRBV9 and TRBJ2-3): DSGVTQTPKHLITATGQRVTLRCSPRSGDLSVYWYQQSLDQGLQFLIQYYNGEERAKGNILERFSAQQFPDLHSELNLSSLELGDSALYFCASSVRQGSTDTQYFGPGTRLTVL.

The chain carries TRBV18 and TRBJ1-4; D not resolved. Germline V gene lookup returns CDR1 KGHSH and CDR2 LQKENI. The germline V and J ends were trimmed by 3 bases and 5 bases, with 4 bases remaining between them. CDR3 length: 12 amino acids. The CDR3 sequence is CASSPQNEKLFF. The CDR3 region has the DNA TGTGCCAGCTCACCTCAAAATGAAAAACTGTTTTTT.

The chain is built from TRBV2 and TRBJ1-5, with unresolved D. Deletions cut 2 bases from V and 3 bases from J, with 5 bases between. The CDR3 length is 13 residues. Germline lookup yields CDR1 SNHLY and CDR2 FYNNEI. The CDR3 here is CASSEPSNQPQHF. The CDR3 DNA is TGTGCCAGCAGTGAACCCTCCAATCAGCCCCAGCATTTT.

The chain has TRBV15 and TRBJ1-1; 8 positions match TRBD1. Germline trimming cut 1 base from V and 5 bases from J; bases unmatched to any gene: 9. Germline assignment: CDR1 LNHNV and CDR2 YYDKDF (reference sequence). This CDR3 region has 16 residues. The CDR3 loop is CATSRGDRGKYTEAFF. The CDR3 DNA follows: TGTGCCACCAGCAGAGGTGACAGGGGAAAATATACTGAAGCTTTCTTT.

The chain is built from TRBV18 and TRBJ1-4; 8 nucleotides line up with TRBD1. The CDR3 spans 18 residues. CDR1 and CDR2 (germline): KGHSH, LQKENI. V trimming: 4 bases; J trimming: 7 bases; junction bases outside the gene matches: 17. The CDR3 DNA follows: TGTGCCAGCTCACAAGAACTTCAACAGGGGGGCCTTTCTGAAAAACTGTTTTTT. Protein product: CASSQELQQGGLSEKLFF.

The rearrangement joins TRBV7-9 to TRBJ2-3; 10 nucleotides line up with TRBD2. The junction had 6 bases not matched to a gene; V was cut back by 5 bases and J by 4 bases. Germline V gene sequence: CDR1 SEHNR, CDR2 FQNEAQ (reference sequence). The CDR3 has 15 residues. CDR3 bases: TGTGCCAGCAGCCCTAGCGGGGGAGGTGCAGATACGCAGTATTTT. Translation: CASSPSGGGADTQYF.

The J gene is TRBJ2-1, the V gene TRBV7-7, with TRBD2 identical over 8 bases. Germline trimming cut 3 bases from V and 3 bases from J; bases unmatched to any gene: 13. Germline CDR1 is SSHAT and CDR2 is FNYEAQ (reference sequence). This CDR3 has 18 amino acids. In DNA, the CDR3 is TGTGCCAGCAGCTTGCTCCCTTTCGGAGCGGGAGTCTACAATGAGCAGTTCTTC. It specifies CASSLLPFGAGVYNEQFF.

The chain has TRBV30 and TRBJ2-5, with D possibly matching TRBD1 (6 bases). Trimming took off 3 bases at V and 5 bases at J, with 16 bases between the two ends. Germline lookup yields CDR1 GTSNPN and CDR2 SVGIG (reference sequence). The CDR3 covers 14 residues. The DNA for the CDR3 is TGTGCCTGGAGGCATCAGGGGAACGAGGAGACCCAGTACTTC. Translated: CAWRHQGNEETQYF.

This sequence joins TRBV19 and TRBJ1-4; D is uncertain. The V gene lost 5 bases and the J gene lost 3 bases, with 13 bases spanning the gap. Germline CDR1 LNHDA, CDR2 SQIVND (reference sequence). This CDR3 comprises 15 residues. CDR3 nucleotide sequence: TGTGCCAGTAGTGGACTCCGGTACTCTAATGAAAAACTGTTTTTT. Residues: CASSGLRYSNEKLFF.

The V call is TRBV10-3, the J call TRBJ2-1, with TRBD2 matching 10 bases. The CDR3 consists of 15 residues. In germline, CDR1 is ENHRY, CDR2 SYGVKD. The V gene end was trimmed by 4 bases and the J gene end by 7 bases; junction bases not matched to a gene: 7. Here the CDR3 DNA reads TGTGCCATCAGTGGAACTAGCGGGACTGGTAATGAGCAGTTCTTC. Amino acid sequence: CAISGTSGTGNEQFF.

The V and J genes are TRBV2 and TRBJ2-7, with 8 nucleotides matching TRBD2. The CDR3 sequence is 14 residues long. Per the germline V gene, CDR1 is SNHLY and CDR2 is FYNNEI. With 4 bases clipped from V and 4 bases from J, the junction kept 6 bases outside the gene matches. This CDR3 is CASSVASGFYEQYF. CDR3 DNA sequence: TGTGCCAGCAGTGTTGCTAGCGGGTTTTACGAGCAGTACTTC.

This sequence joins TRBV5-8 and TRBJ2-1, with 7 nucleotides matching TRBD1. CDR1 SGHTS and CDR2 YDEGEE come from the germline V gene. CDR3 length: 16 amino acids. The junction had 7 bases not matched to a gene; V was cut back by 4 bases and J by 0 bases. The CDR3 sequence is CASSSRQGSSYNEQFF. The CDR3 nucleotides are TGTGCCAGCAGCAGTAGACAGGGAAGCTCCTACAATGAGCAGTTCTTC.

Only one count was recorded for this clone. The CDR3 region is CASSLLGSGANVLTF. CDR3 in DNA: TGTGCCAGCAGCTTACTGGGCTCTGGGGCCAACGTCCTGACTTTC. The chain uses TRBV13 and TRBJ2-6; the D is unclear. CDR3 length: 15 amino acids. The V and J ends lost 2 bases and 0 bases respectively, with 5 bases between them. Germline loops: CDR1 PRHDT, CDR2 FYEKMQ (reference sequence).

The V call is TRBV5-4, the J call TRBJ1-4; 7 bases are shared with TRBD1. The CDR3 runs to 14 residues. Germline CDR1 SGHNT, CDR2 YYREEE (reference sequence). V was pared by 4 bases and J by 6 bases, with 6 bases of the junction left unmatched. In DNA, the CDR3 is TGTGCCAGCAGCCTCCCTGGGACAGATGAAAAACTGTTTTTT. The encoded protein is CASSLPGTDEKLFF.

The rearrangement links TRBV7-2 to TRBJ2-7; 8 bases align to TRBD2. The germline CDR1 and CDR2 sequences are SGHTA and FQGNSA. The CDR3 is 14 residues long. V shed 9 bases, J shed 2 bases, and the junction held 9 bases outside the gene matches. CDR3 coding DNA: TGTGCCAGTAGCCCGGGGGGGCTTCCCTACGAGCAGTACTTC. Translated: CASSPGGLPYEQYF.

This chain joins TRBV27 and TRBJ2-7; 16 nucleotides align to TRBD2. V dropped 7 bases and J dropped 3; count of bases not matched to a gene: 9. The V gene's germline CDR1 is MNHEY and CDR2 SMNVEV (reference sequence). The CDR3 runs 17 residues. The CDR3 sequence is CASNPGTSGRAFYEQYF. The CDR3, as DNA: TGTGCCAGCAATCCCGGGACTAGCGGGAGGGCCTTCTACGAGCAGTACTTC.

The chain has TRBV27 and TRBJ2-7; TRBD1 aligns across 7 bases. Per germline, CDR1 MNHEY and CDR2 SMNVEV (reference sequence). The CDR3 covers 15 residues. V shed 2 bases, J shed 2 bases, and the junction held 6 bases outside the gene matches. The CDR3 DNA reads as TGTGCCAGCAGTTTAAGGGGGCGATACCCCTACGAGCAGTACTTC. This gives the protein CASSLRGRYPYEQYF.

The genes are TRBV5-6 and TRBJ2-5; TRBD2 aligns across 12 bases. CDR3 length equals 16 residues. CDR1 is SGHDT, CDR2 YYEEEE, per germline. The V and J ends lost 4 bases and 4 bases, in that order; junction bases with no gene match: 8. CDR3 region: CASSPGLAGFRETQYF. The CDR3, as DNA: TGTGCCAGCAGCCCTGGACTAGCGGGATTTCGAGAGACCCAGTACTTC.

The V gene is TRBV12-5, the J gene TRBJ2-5; 7 nucleotides match TRBD2. CDR3 size: 15 residues. V gave up 6 bases and J gave up 1 base; unmatched junction bases: 8. The germline V gene encodes CDR1 LGHNT and CDR2 FRNRAP. The CDR3 here is CASGRGLVTQETQYF. The CDR3 nucleotides are TGTGCTAGTGGGCGTGGACTAGTTACCCAAGAGACCCAGTACTTC.

This chain links TRBV6-5 with TRBJ2-2, with D possibly TRBD1 on 5 matching bases. V was trimmed by 2 bases and J by 3 bases, leaving 13 bases between them. Per the germline V gene, CDR1 is MNHEY and CDR2 is SVGAGI. This CDR3 has 16 residues. The CDR3 region has the DNA TGTGCCAGCAGTTACGGGGCTAGTGGTTACACCGGGGAGCTGTTTTTT. Protein sequence: CASSYGASGYTGELFF.

The chain carries TRBV7-9 and TRBJ1-5, with D unclear. Germline V gives CDR1 SEHNR, CDR2 FQNEAQ (reference sequence). V was shortened by 1 base and J by 6 bases, with 7 bases between the two germline ends. The CDR3 runs to 13 residues. In nucleotides, the CDR3 is TGTGCCAGCAGCTTAGGGTCCTCTCAGCCCCAGCATTTT. As protein: CASSLGSSQPQHF. Variable domain in full (rest from reference TRBV7-9 and TRBJ1-5): DTGVSQNPRHKITKRGQNVTFRCDPISEHNRLYWYRQTLGQGPEFLTYFQNEAQLEKSRLLSDRFSAERPKGSFSTLEIQRTEQGDSAMYLCASSLGSSQPQHFGDGTRLSIL.

This chain joins TRBV6-5 and TRBJ1-2; weak D call: TRBD1 (6 bases). CDR1 and CDR2 (germline): MNHEY, SVGAGI. V lost 6 bases to trimming and J lost 8 bases, with 16 bases between them. This CDR3 contains 13 residues. This chain's CDR3 is CASSVDRTGGYTF. The CDR3 nucleotides are TGTGCCAGCAGCGTTGACAGGACGGGAGGCTACACCTTC.

This chain links TRBV7-9 with TRBJ1-6; D may be TRBD1 (5 bases). Germline V gene sequence: CDR1 SEHNR, CDR2 FQNEAQ (reference sequence). The CDR3 has 18 residues. The V end was cut by 6 bases, the J end by 5 bases, with 23 bases between. Written as DNA, the CDR3 is TGTGCCAGCAGTCCTCCGGGAGAGGGGAGCATTCATAATTCACCCCTCCACTTT. Translating gives CASSPPGEGSIHNSPLHF.

J is TRBJ1-1 and V is TRBV30, with D unclear. Trimming stripped 3 bases from V and 0 bases from J, with 5 bases between. This CDR3 contains 12 residues. The germline V gene encodes CDR1 GTSNPN and CDR2 SVGIG (reference sequence). The CDR3 loop reads CAWRFMNTEAFF. The DNA of the CDR3 is TGTGCCTGGAGGTTTATGAACACTGAAGCTTTCTTT.

The V gene is TRBV7-2, the J gene TRBJ1-1; 7 positions match TRBD1. Germline loops: CDR1 SGHTA, CDR2 FQGNSA. The CDR3 runs to 14 residues. The ends lost 2 bases at V and 4 bases at J; junction bases unmatched: 4. Here the CDR3 reads CASSLRPGGTEAFF. DNA of the CDR3: TGTGCCAGCAGCTTAAGGCCAGGGGGCACTGAAGCTTTCTTT. Supplemented by reference TRBV7-2 and TRBJ1-1, the full variable domain reads GAGVSQSPSNKVTEKGKDVELRCDPISGHTALYWYRQSLGQGLEFLIYFQGNSAPDKSGLPSDRFSAERTGGSVSTLTIQRTQQEDSAVYLCASSLRPGGTEAFFGQGTRLTVV.